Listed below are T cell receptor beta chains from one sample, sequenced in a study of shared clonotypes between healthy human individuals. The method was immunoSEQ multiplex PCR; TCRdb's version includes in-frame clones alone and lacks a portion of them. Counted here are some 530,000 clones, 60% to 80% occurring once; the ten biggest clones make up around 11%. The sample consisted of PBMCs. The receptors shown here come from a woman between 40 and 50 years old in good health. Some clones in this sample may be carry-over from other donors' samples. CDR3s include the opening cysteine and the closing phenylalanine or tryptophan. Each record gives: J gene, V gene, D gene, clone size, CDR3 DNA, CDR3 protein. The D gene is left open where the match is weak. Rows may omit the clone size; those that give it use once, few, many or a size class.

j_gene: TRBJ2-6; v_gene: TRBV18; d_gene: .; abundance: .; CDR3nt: TGTGCCAGCTCACCGGACACTGGGGCCAACGTCCTGACTTTC; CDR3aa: CASSPDTGANVLTF
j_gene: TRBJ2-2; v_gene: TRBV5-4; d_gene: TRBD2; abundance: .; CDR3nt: TGTGCCAGCAGCACACGGACTAGCGGGAGTACCGGGGAGCTGTTTTTT; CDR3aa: CASSTRTSGSTGELFF
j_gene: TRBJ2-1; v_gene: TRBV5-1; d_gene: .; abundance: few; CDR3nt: TGCGCCAGCAGCTTGGCCCAGGGTGCATACAATGAGCAGTTCTTC; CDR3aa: CASSLAQGAYNEQFF
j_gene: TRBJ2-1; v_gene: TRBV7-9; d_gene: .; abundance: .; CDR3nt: TGTGCCAGCAGCTTAGCGCGAGGGAGCTCCTACAATGAGCAGTTCTTC; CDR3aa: CASSLARGSSYNEQFF
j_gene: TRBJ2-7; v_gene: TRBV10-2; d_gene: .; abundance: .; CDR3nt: TGCGCCAGCAGAGACCGAACCTCCTACGAGCAGTACTTC; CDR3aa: CASRDRTSYEQYF
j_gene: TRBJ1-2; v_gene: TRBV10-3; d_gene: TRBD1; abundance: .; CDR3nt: TGTGCCATCACCGAGGGACAGGGCGTTGGCTACACCTTC; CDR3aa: CAITEGQGVGYTF
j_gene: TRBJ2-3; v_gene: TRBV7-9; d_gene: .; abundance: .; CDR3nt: TGTGCCAGCAGCCCCCGTGTCCAGAGAAGCACAGATACGCAGTATTTT; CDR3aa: CASSPRVQRSTDTQYF
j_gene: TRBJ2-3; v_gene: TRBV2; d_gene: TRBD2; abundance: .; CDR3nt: TGTGCCAGCAAGACTAGCGGGAGGAACACAGATACGCAGTATTTT; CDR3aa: CASKTSGRNTDTQYF
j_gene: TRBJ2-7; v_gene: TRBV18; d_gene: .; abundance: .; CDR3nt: TGTGCCAGCTCACCTGACAAGGCCTTACCCTACGAGCAGTACTTC; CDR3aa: CASSPDKALPYEQYF
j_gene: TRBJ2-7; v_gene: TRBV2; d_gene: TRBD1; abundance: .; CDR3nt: TGTGCCAGCAGTGAACAGGGGGAGTCCAACGAGCAGTACTTC; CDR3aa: CASSEQGESNEQYF
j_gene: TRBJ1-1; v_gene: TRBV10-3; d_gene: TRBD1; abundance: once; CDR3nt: TGTGCCATCATCGATGACAGGGAGACTGAAGCTTTCTTT; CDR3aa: CAIIDDRETEAFF
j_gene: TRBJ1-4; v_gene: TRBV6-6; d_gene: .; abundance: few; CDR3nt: TGTGCCAGCAGTTACGGGGCCCCGGGGAGTGAAAAACTGTTTTTT; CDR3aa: CASSYGAPGSEKLFF
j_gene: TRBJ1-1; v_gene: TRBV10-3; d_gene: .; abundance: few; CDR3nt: TGTGCCGTAAGTAGGGCTACGAACACTGAAGCTTTCTTT; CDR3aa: CAVSRATNTEAFF
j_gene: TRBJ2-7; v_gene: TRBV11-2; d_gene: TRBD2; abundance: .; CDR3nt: TGTGCCAGCAGCCCTCTCCGGGGACTAGGAGCCTACGAGCAGTACTTC; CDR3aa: CASSPLRGLGAYEQYF
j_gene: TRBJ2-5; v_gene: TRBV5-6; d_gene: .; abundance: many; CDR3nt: TGTGCCAGCAGCCTTGGGACCCGGGGGGAGACCCAGTACTTC; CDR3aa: CASSLGTRGETQYF
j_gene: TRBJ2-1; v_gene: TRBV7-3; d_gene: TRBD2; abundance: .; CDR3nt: TGTGCCAGCAGCTTAAACTCCGGGACTAGCGGGCTGAAGAATGAGCAGTTCTTC; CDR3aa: CASSLNSGTSGLKNEQFF
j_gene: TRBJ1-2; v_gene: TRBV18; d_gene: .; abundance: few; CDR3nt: TGTGCCAGCTCACCGGAAGCTAACTATGGCTACACCTTC; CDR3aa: CASSPEANYGYTF
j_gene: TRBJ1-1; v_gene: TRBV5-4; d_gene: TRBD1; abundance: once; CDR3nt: TGTGCCAGCACCCCTACAGGGGGCACTGAAGCTTTCTTT; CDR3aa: CASTPTGGTEAFF
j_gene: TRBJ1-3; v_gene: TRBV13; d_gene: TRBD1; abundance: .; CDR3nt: TGTGCCAGCAGCCTACAGGGGGGCTCCGGAAACACCATATATTTT; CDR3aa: CASSLQGGSGNTIYF
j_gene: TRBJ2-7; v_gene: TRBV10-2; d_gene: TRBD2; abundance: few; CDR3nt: TGCGCCAGCAGTGACTTAGCGGGAGGCCGTCGGGAGCAGTACTTC; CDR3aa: CASSDLAGGRREQYF
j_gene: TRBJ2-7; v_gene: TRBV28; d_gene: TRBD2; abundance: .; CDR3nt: TGTGCCAGCTCCACGCCGGGGGGGGAGTCCTACGAGCAGTACTTC; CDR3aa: CASSTPGGESYEQYF
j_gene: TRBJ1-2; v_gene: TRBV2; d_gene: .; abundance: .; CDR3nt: TGTGCCAGCAGAGGTAGAATTTATGGCTACACCTTC; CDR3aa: CASRGRIYGYTF
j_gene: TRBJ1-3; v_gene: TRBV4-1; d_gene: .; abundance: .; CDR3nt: TGCGCCAGCAGCGGCGGACGGGGAGGAAACACCATATATTTT; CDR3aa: CASSGGRGGNTIYF
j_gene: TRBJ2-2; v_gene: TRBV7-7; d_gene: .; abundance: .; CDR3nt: TGTGCTAGCAGCTTAGAGAGCGGGGAGCTGTTTTTT; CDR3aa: CASSLESGELFF
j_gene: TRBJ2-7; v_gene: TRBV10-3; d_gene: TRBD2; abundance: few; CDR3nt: TGTGCCATCAGTGAGTCGACAGCGGGGAGCTCCTACGAGCAGTACTTC; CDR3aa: CAISESTAGSSYEQYF
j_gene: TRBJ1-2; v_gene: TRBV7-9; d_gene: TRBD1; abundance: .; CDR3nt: TGTGCCAGCAGCCCAGGGACAGTTCCCCTCTATGGCTACACCTTC; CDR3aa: CASSPGTVPLYGYTF
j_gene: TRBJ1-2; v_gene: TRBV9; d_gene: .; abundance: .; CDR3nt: TGTGCCAGCAGCGTAGACCCCCTCCCCTATGGCTACACCTTC; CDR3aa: CASSVDPLPYGYTF
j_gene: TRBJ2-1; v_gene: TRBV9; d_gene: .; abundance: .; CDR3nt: TGTGCCAGCAGCGTAGATATTAGCTCCTACAATGAGCAGTTCTTC; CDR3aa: CASSVDISSYNEQFF
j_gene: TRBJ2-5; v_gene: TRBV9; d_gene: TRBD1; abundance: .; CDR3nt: TGTGCCAGCAGCGTAGGAACAGGGGGCAGGGAGACCCAGTACTTC; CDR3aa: CASSVGTGGRETQYF